Presented here are 21 T cell receptor beta chains from one specimen sequenced in a study of a mutant IDH1 vaccine in newly diagnosed glioma. These TCRs' antigens remain unknown. Time point given: week 47, end of study. Every single dose of the vaccine, 300 ug of mutant IDH1 20-mer peptide, came with topical imiquimod. Data came from immunoSEQ multiplex PCR; TCRdb stores just in-frame clones and leaves some out. The table shows tens of thousands of clones, with roughly 82% occurring only once. Sequenced material: PBMCs, taken from a glioma patient whose treatment included an IDH1 peptide vaccine. The receptors come from a middle-aged man with glioma. Some clones in this sample may be carry-over from other donors' samples.

The CDR3 spells CASTLTGYGYTF. The CDR3 nucleotides read TGTGCCAGCACCCTAACAGGCTATGGCTACACCTTC. The rearrangement links TRBV28 to TRBJ1-2; possibly TRBD1 for D (5 bases). Looked up from germline, CDR1 is MDHEN and CDR2 is SYDVKM. The CDR3 is made up of 12 amino acids. V shed 7 bases and J shed 4 bases, with 10 bases lying between them.

This chain links TRBV7-2 with TRBJ1-5, with D possibly being TRBD1 (5 bases). Per the germline V gene, CDR1 is SGHTA and CDR2 is FQGNSA. The V end lost 0 bases, the J end lost 6 bases, and 9 bases lay between the germline ends. This CDR3 has 14 residues. CDR3 DNA: TGTGCCAGCAGCTTAGCGGGGGTGGGTCAGCCCCAGCATTTT. Amino acids: CASSLAGVGQPQHF.

The chain combines TRBV19 with TRBJ2-1, with a tentative D call TRBD2 (6 bases). CDR3 length: 13 residues. V lost 5 bases and J lost 2, with 7 bases in between. The germline CDR1 and CDR2 sequences are LNHDA and SQIVND (reference sequence). This chain's CDR3 is CASSPGAYNEQFF. Here the CDR3 DNA reads TGTGCCAGTAGTCCGGGGGCCTACAATGAGCAGTTCTTC.

This clone came up a few times. The rearrangement uses TRBV12-5 and TRBJ1-1; tentative D call: TRBD1 (5 bases). CDR1 is LGHNT and CDR2 is FRNRAP in the germline V gene. This CDR3 has 14 amino acids. Trimming stripped 6 bases from V and 1 base from J, with 12 bases between. CDR3 amino acids: CASGGDGGNTEAFF. Here the CDR3 DNA reads TGTGCTAGTGGGGGGGATGGGGGGAACACTGAAGCTTTCTTT.

The chain carries TRBV18 and TRBJ1-1; D possibly corresponds to TRBD1 (5 bases). CDR1 and CDR2 (germline): KGHSH, LQKENI. Trimming stripped 3 bases from V and 1 base from J, with 12 bases between. The CDR3 totals 15 residues. CDR3 residues: CASSPSETANTEAFF. In nucleotides, the CDR3 is TGTGCCAGCTCACCCTCCGAGACAGCGAACACTGAAGCTTTCTTT.

This clone was detected once. The chain uses TRBV11-2 and TRBJ1-2; a possible D gene is TRBD1 (5 bases). Trimming removed 4 bases from V and 4 bases from J, with 13 bases in between. The CDR3 has 14 amino acids. Germline CDR1 SGHAT, CDR2 FQNNGV. CDR3 coding DNA: TGTGCCAGCAGCTCAACCGGGACGGGCTATGGCTACACCTTC. It specifies CASSSTGTGYGYTF. The full variable domain, in which reference TRBV11-2 and TRBJ1-2 provide the parts outside the CDR3, is EAGVAQSPRYKIIEKRQSVAFWCNPISGHATLYWYQQILGQGPKLLIQFQNNGVVDDSQLPKDRFSAERLKGVDSTLKIQPAKLEDSAVYLCASSSTGTGYGYTFGSGTRLTVV.

This clone has more than one count but fewer than ten. The chain recombines TRBV27 with TRBJ2-7, with 8 bases fitting TRBD1. This CDR3 is 15 amino acids long. The germline CDR1 and CDR2 sequences are MNHEY and SMNVEV (reference sequence). V shed 1 base and J 6 bases; nucleotides not matched to a gene: 8. CDR3 amino acids: CASSLYFGQGGEQYF. CDR3 in DNA: TGTGCCAGCAGTTTATATTTCGGACAGGGAGGCGAGCAGTACTTC.

This chain links TRBV7-9 with TRBJ1-2, with D tentatively TRBD1 (5 bases). The CDR3 is 16 residues long. Germline values: CDR1 SEHNR, CDR2 FQNEAQ (reference sequence). Trimming took off 5 bases at V and 0 bases at J, with 16 bases between the two ends. The DNA of the CDR3 is TGTGCCAGCAGCCTCGGGACCGCCGAATCTAACTATGGCTACACCTTC. Its protein is CASSLGTAESNYGYTF. Filled out from reference TRBV7-9 and TRBJ1-2, the complete variable domain reads DTGVSQNPRHKITKRGQNVTFRCDPISEHNRLYWYRQTLGQGPEFLTYFQNEAQLEKSRLLSDRFSAERPKGSFSTLEIQRTEQGDSAMYLCASSLGTAESNYGYTFGSGTRLTVV.

CDR3: CAWETGLNTEAFF. The DNA for the CDR3 is TGTGCCTGGGAAACAGGGTTGAACACTGAAGCTTTCTTT. The genes are TRBV30 and TRBJ1-1, with TRBD1 as a possible D gene (6 bases). Trimming cost V 5 bases and J 0 bases, with 10 bases left between them. The CDR3 extends over 13 amino acids. The V gene's germline CDR1 is GTSNPN and CDR2 SVGIG (reference sequence).

This chain connects TRBV5-6 to TRBJ1-3; TRBD1 might be the D (5 bases). Germline-derived CDR1 and CDR2 are SGHDT and YYEEEE. The length of the CDR3 is 15 residues. The V end was cut by 0 bases, the J end by 2 bases, with 9 bases between. The CDR3 bases are TGTGCCAGCAGCTTGGTCGGGGGTCCTGGAAACACCATATATTTT. Residues: CASSLVGGPGNTIYF. The full variable domain, completed using reference TRBV5-6 and TRBJ1-3, is DAGVTQSPTHLIKTRGQQVTLRCSPKSGHDTVSWYQQALGQGPQFIFQYYEEEERQRGNFPDRFSGHQFPNYSSELNVNALLLGDSALYLCASSLVGGPGNTIYFGEGSWLTVV.

The J gene is TRBJ2-1, the V gene TRBV11-2; 9 nucleotides align to TRBD2. This CDR3 is 13 amino acids long. V trimming: 7 bases; J trimming: 12 bases; junction bases outside the gene matches: 10. Germline CDR1 is SGHAT and CDR2 is FQNNGV. The CDR3 is CASTGGGAQGQFF. CDR3 in DNA: TGTGCCAGCACTGGCGGGGGGGCTCAGGGGCAGTTCTTC.

The chain joins TRBV5-1 to TRBJ2-1; 7 bases agree with TRBD1. This CDR3 comprises 14 residues. In germline, CDR1 is SGHRS, CDR2 YFSETQ. Losses at the gene ends were 2 bases for V and 6 bases for J; bases not matched to a gene: 5. CDR3 sequence: CASSFDRDLNEQFF. The CDR3 DNA sequence: TGCGCCAGCAGCTTCGACAGGGACCTCAATGAGCAGTTCTTC.

V usage is TRBV5-4 and J usage is TRBJ2-7; D not resolved. V gave up 3 bases and J gave up 5 bases, with 6 bases separating them. Germline CDR1 is SGHNT and CDR2 is YYREEE (reference sequence). This CDR3 region has 11 residues. DNA for the CDR3: TGTGCCAGCAGCTCCCTCCACGAGCAGTACTTC. Translation: CASSSLHEQYF. The whole variable domain, filled in from reference TRBV5-4 and TRBJ2-7, reads ETGVTQSPTHLIKTRGQQVTLRCSSQSGHNTVSWYQQALGQGPQFIFQYYREEENGRGNFPPRFSGLQFPNYSSELNVNALELDDSALYLCASSSLHEQYFGPGTRLTVT.

A few counts support this clone. This chain links TRBV4-1 with TRBJ1-6; no definite D call. The length of the CDR3 is 14 residues. Trimming left V 4 bases short and J 5 bases short, with 9 bases between. CDR1 and CDR2 (germline): MGHRA, YSYEKL. CDR3 in amino acids: CASSPGVNNSPLHF. The CDR3 DNA is TGCGCCAGCAGCCCGGGAGTTAATAATTCACCCCTCCACTTT.

The chain has TRBV9 and TRBJ2-7; D may be TRBD1 (5 bases). Germline V lookup: CDR1 SGDLS, CDR2 YYNGEE. Trimming cost V 3 bases and J 1 base, with 11 bases left between them. The CDR3 consists of 14 residues. CDR3: CASSENRMSYEQYF. The CDR3 DNA follows: TGTGCCAGCAGCGAAAACAGGATGTCCTACGAGCAGTACTTC.

The J gene is TRBJ1-2, the V gene TRBV6-1; TRBD1 is a possible D gene (5 bases). The CDR3 extends over 13 amino acids. Germline assignment: CDR1 MNHNS and CDR2 SASEGT. V lost 7 bases and J 6 bases, leaving 15 bases between the germline ends. The DNA of the CDR3 is TGTGCCAGCACCGGGAACCTAGGGGATGGCTACACCTTC. It codes for CASTGNLGDGYTF.

The chain employs TRBV19 and TRBJ1-1; D remains ambiguous. This CDR3 contains 16 residues. V was pared by 8 bases and J by 0 bases, with 19 bases between. Per the germline V gene, CDR1 is LNHDA and CDR2 is SQIVND (reference sequence). For the CDR3, the DNA is TGTGCCAGTTTCCACGGCGGGGAGTTCATGAACACTGAAGCTTTCTTT. It yields the protein CASFHGGEFMNTEAFF.

In DNA, the CDR3 is TGTGCCAGCAGCTTCAACAGTAACACTGAAGCTTTCTTT. Translating it yields CASSFNSNTEAFF. J is TRBJ1-1 and V is TRBV7-7; D gene uncertain. The CDR3 sequence is 13 residues long. Germline V gives CDR1 SSHAT, CDR2 FNYEAQ (reference sequence). V was trimmed by 3 bases and J by 2 bases, leaving 7 bases between them.

The rearrangement links TRBV5-1 to TRBJ1-4; 7 bases match TRBD1. Germline values: CDR1 SGHRS, CDR2 YFSETQ. V shed 4 bases, J shed 0 bases, and the junction held 3 bases outside the gene matches. The CDR3 consists of 15 residues. This chain's CDR3 is CASSPGGTTNEKLFF. The CDR3 nucleotides read TGCGCCAGCAGCCCAGGGGGGACAACTAATGAAAAACTGTTTTTT. The full variable domain, with the rest looked up from reference TRBV5-1 and TRBJ1-4, is KAGVTQTPRYLIKTRGQQVTLSCSPISGHRSVSWYQQTPGQGLQFLFEYFSETQRNKGNFPGRFSGRQFSNSRSEMNVSTLELGDSALYLCASSPGGTTNEKLFFGSGTQLSVL.

J is TRBJ2-2 and V is TRBV5-4; TRBD2 agrees at 14 bases. The CDR3 consists of 17 residues. V was pared by 4 bases and J by 4 bases, with 6 bases of the junction left unmatched. Germline CDR1 and CDR2: SGHNT and YYREEE (reference sequence). CDR3 amino acids: CASSPTSGGVSTGELFF. In DNA form, the CDR3 reads TGTGCCAGCAGCCCGACTAGCGGGGGGGTTAGCACCGGGGAGCTGTTTTTT.

This rearrangement joins TRBV5-4 to TRBJ2-3, with D unclear. V dropped 6 bases and J dropped 0 bases, with 8 bases sitting between them. Germline CDR1 reads SGHNT; CDR2 reads YYREEE (reference sequence). The CDR3 runs to 13 residues. The CDR3 reads CASTRFSTDTQYF. The CDR3 DNA reads as TGTGCCAGCACTCGGTTTAGCACAGATACGCAGTATTTT. Looking up the rest from reference TRBV5-4 and TRBJ2-3 gives the full variable domain: ETGVTQSPTHLIKTRGQQVTLRCSSQSGHNTVSWYQQALGQGPQFIFQYYREEENGRGNFPPRFSGLQFPNYSSELNVNALELDDSALYLCASTRFSTDTQYFGPGTRLTVL.